The 5 T cell receptor beta chains presented below share a single source sample, sequenced in a study of blood T cells in healthy people across ages. Together with a sample-barcoded 5' primer, a J-beta primer mix was included in a second PCR lasting about 6 to 11 cycles. TCRdb passed the 5' RACE reads through MiXCR, listing each CDR3 protein once. The data show around 1.5 million distinct CDR3 sequences, with roughly 60% seen just once and 5.5% to 8% held by the top ten. Sequencing was carried out using blood. These receptor sequences come from a man younger than 35 in good health.

This sequence joins TRBV25-1 and TRBJ1-2; weak D call: TRBD1 (5 bases). V was cut by 3 bases and J by 4 bases, with 15 bases left in between. Germline V gene lookup returns CDR1 MGHDK and CDR2 SYGVNS. The CDR3 has 15 residues. CDR3 nucleotides: TGTGCCAGCAGTGATCCGGGACCAAAAAGCTATGGCTACACCTTC. It yields the protein CASSDPGPKSYGYTF.

In this sample, this clonotype turned up many times. The chain combines TRBV4-3 with TRBJ2-5; TRBD1 is a possible D gene (6 bases). In germline, CDR1 is LGHNA, CDR2 YSLEER. This CDR3 is 14 amino acids long. Trimming took off 0 bases at V and 7 bases at J, with 12 bases between the two ends. The CDR3 region is CASSQDPRGATQYF. The CDR3 coding sequence is TGCGCCAGCAGCCAAGATCCCAGGGGTGCGACCCAGTACTTC.

This chain uses TRBV12-3 or TRBV12-4 with TRBJ2-1; 7 bases match TRBD2. V gave up 5 bases and J gave up 10 bases; unmatched junction bases: 8. The CDR3 is made up of 13 amino acids. The chain's CDR3 is CASSPTLGGEQFF. In DNA, the CDR3 is TGTGCCAGCAGTCCCACCCTGGGGGGGGAGCAGTTCTTC.

The chain couples TRBV7-2 to TRBJ2-1; D not resolved. Per the germline V gene, CDR1 is SGHTA and CDR2 is FQGNSA. This CDR3 has 14 residues. Trimming stripped 5 bases from V and 2 bases from J, with 10 bases between. CDR3 DNA: TGTGCCAGCAGCGTAAAAGGCCCCTACAATGAGCAGTTCTTC. Translation: CASSVKGPYNEQFF.

The CDR3 region has the DNA TGTGCCAGCAGTTATTCACGGGGGGCCAAAGATACGCAGTATTTT. This sequence encodes CASSYSRGAKDTQYF. The chain has TRBV6-2 or TRBV6-3 and TRBJ2-3; a weak D match, TRBD2 (7 bases). This CDR3 has 15 amino acids. The germline gives CDR1 MNHEY, CDR2 SVGEGT. Trimming left V 3 bases short and J 5 bases short, with 15 bases between.